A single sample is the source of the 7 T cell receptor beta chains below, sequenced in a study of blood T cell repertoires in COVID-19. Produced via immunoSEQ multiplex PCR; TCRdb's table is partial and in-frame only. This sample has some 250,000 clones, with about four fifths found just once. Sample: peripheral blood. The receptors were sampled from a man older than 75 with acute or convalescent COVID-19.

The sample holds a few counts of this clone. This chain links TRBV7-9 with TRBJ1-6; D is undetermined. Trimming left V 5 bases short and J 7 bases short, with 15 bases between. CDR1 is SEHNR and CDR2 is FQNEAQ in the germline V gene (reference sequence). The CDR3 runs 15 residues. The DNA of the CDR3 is TGTGCCAGCAGCCAGGCCGGGAGCCAGAATTCACCCCTCCACTTT. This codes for CASSQAGSQNSPLHF. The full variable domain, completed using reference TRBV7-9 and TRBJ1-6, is DTGVSQNPRHKITKRGQNVTFRCDPISEHNRLYWYRQTLGQGPEFLTYFQNEAQLEKSRLLSDRFSAERPKGSFSTLEIQRTEQGDSAMYLCASSQAGSQNSPLHFGNGTRLTVT.

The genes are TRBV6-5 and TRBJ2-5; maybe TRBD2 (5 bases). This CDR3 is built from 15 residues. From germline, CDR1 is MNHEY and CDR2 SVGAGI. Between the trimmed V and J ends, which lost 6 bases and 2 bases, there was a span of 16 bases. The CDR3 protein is CASRPNLPGQETQYF. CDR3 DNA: TGTGCCAGCAGACCTAACCTCCCGGGACAAGAGACCCAGTACTTC.

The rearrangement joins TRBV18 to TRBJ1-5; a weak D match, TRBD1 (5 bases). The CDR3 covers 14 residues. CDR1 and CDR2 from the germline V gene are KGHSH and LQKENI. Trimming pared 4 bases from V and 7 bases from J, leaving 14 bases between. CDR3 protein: CASSLPGGNQPQHF. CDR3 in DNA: TGTGCCAGCTCACTACCCGGGGGGAACCAGCCCCAGCATTTT.

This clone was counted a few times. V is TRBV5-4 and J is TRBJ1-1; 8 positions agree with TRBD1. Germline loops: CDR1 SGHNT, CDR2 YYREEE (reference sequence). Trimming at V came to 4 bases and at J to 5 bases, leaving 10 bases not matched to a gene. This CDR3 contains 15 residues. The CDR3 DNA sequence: TGTGCCAGCAGCCTAAGGACAGGGCCCGAAACTGAAGCTTTCTTT. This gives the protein CASSLRTGPETEAFF. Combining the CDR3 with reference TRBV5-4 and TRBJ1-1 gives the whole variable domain ETGVTQSPTHLIKTRGQQVTLRCSSQSGHNTVSWYQQALGQGPQFIFQYYREEENGRGNFPPRFSGLQFPNYSSELNVNALELDDSALYLCASSLRTGPETEAFFGQGTRLTVV.

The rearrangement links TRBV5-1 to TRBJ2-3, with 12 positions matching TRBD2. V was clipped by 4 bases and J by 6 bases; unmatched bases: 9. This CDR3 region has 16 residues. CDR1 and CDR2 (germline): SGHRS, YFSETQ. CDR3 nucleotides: TGCGCCAGCAGCCCGGGGACTAGCGGGCCTCGGGATACGCAGTATTTT. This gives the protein CASSPGTSGPRDTQYF.

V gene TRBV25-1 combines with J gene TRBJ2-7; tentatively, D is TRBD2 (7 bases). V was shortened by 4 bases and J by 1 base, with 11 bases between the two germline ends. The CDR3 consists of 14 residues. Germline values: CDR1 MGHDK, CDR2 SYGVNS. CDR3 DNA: TGTGCCAGCAGTGGGGGGGGGCGATCCTACGAGCAGTACTTC. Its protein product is CASSGGGRSYEQYF.

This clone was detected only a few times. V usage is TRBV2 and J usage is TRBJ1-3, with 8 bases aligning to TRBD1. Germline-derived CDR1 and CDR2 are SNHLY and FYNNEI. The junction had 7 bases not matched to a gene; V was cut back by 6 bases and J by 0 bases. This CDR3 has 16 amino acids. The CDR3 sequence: CASSLGQGSSGNTIYF. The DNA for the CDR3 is TGTGCCAGCAGCCTTGGACAGGGTAGCTCTGGAAACACCATATATTTT.